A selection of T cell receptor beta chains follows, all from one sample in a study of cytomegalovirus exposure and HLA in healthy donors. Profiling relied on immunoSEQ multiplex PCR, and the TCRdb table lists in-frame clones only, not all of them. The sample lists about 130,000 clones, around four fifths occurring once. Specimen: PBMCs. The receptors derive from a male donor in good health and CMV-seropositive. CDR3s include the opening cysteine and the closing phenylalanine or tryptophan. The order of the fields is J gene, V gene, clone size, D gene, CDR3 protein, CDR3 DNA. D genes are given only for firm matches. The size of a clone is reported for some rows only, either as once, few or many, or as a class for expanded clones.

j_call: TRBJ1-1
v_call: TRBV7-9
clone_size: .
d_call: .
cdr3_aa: CASSASGVMNTEAFF
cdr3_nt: TGTGCCAGCAGCGCCTCAGGGGTAATGAACACTGAAGCTTTCTTT

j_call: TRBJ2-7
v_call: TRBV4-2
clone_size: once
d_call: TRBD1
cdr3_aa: CASSQEKGAREQYF
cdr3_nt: TGTGCCAGCAGCCAAGAGAAGGGGGCGCGGGAGCAGTACTTC

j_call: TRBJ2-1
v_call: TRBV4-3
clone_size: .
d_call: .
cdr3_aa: CASSQDQGLYNEQFF
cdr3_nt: TGCGCCAGCAGCCAAGATCAAGGACTCTACAATGAGCAGTTCTTC

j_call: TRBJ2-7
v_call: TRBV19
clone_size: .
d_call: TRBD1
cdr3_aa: CASRQGPTYEQYF
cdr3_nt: TGTGCCAGCCGACAGGGCCCAACCTACGAGCAGTACTTC

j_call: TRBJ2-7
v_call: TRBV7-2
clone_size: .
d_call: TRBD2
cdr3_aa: CASSLVWREGRKYEQYF
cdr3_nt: TGTGCCAGCAGCTTAGTTTGGCGGGAGGGCCGAAAGTACGAGCAGTACTTC

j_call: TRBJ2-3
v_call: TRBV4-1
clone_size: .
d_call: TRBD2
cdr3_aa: CASSQGAGGSDTQYF
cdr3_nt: TGCGCCAGCAGCCAAGGAGCGGGAGGATCAGATACGCAGTATTTT

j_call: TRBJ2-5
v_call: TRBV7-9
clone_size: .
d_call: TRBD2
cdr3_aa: CASSFAGDQETQYF
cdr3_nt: TGTGCCAGCAGCTTTGCGGGGGATCAAGAGACCCAGTACTTC

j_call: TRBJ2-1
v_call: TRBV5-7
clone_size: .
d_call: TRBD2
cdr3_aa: CASSSVPWTSGKINEQFF
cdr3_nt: TGTGCCAGCAGCTCAGTCCCCTGGACTAGCGGGAAAATCAATGAGCAGTTCTTC

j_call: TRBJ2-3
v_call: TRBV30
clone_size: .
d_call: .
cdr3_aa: CAWSRGMGTDTQYF
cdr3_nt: TGTGCCTGGAGTCGAGGGATGGGGACAGATACGCAGTATTTT

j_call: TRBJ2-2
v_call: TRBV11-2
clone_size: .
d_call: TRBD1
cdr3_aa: CASSRTGLATGELFF
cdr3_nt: TGTGCCAGCAGCCGGACAGGTCTGGCCACCGGGGAGCTGTTTTTT

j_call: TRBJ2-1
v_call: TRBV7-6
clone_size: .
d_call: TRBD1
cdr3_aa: CASSSPSRQGGYNEQFF
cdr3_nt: TGTGCCAGCAGCTCCCCCTCCCGACAGGGGGGGTACAATGAGCAGTTCTTC

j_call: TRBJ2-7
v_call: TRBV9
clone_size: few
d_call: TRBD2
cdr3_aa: CASSAGAGGTYEQYF
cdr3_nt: TGTGCCAGCAGCGCGGGAGCGGGAGGCACCTACGAGCAGTACTTC

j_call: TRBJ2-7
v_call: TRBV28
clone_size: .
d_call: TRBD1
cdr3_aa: CATLPGTGASEQYF
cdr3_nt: TGTGCCACCTTACCTGGGACAGGAGCAAGCGAGCAGTACTTC

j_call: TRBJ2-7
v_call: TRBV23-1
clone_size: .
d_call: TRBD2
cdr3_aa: CASSGGGGSYEQYF
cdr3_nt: TGCGCCAGCAGCGGCGGGGGAGGGTCCTACGAGCAGTACTTC

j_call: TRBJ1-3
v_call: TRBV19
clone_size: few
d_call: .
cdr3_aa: CASSTQGFGNTIYF
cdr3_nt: TGTGCCAGTAGTACACAGGGTTTTGGAAACACCATATATTTT

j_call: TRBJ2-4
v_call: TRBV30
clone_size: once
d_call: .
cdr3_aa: CAWRASQTKNIQYF
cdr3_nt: TGTGCCTGGAGAGCCTCCCAAACCAAAAACATTCAGTACTTC

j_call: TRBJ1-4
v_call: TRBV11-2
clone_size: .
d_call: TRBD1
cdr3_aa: CASSPRRTGNEKLFF
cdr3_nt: TGTGCCAGCAGCCCCAGGAGGACAGGAAATGAAAAACTGTTTTTT

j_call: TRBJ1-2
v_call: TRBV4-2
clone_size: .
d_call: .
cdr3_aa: CASSQEIVDGYTF
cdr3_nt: TGTGCCAGCAGCCAAGAGATAGTTGATGGCTACACCTTC

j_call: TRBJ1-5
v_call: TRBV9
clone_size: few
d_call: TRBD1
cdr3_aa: CASSADRAVQPQHF
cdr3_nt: TGTGCCAGCAGCGCGGACAGGGCGGTTCAGCCCCAGCATTTT

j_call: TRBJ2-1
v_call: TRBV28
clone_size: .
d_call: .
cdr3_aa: CASSILPVGTTSYNEQFF
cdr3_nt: TGTGCCAGCAGTATCCTACCAGTCGGGACAACTTCCTACAATGAGCAGTTCTTC

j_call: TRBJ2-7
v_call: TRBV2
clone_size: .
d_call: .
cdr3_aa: CASKGSRTAEEQYF
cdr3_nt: TGTGCCAGCAAGGGTTCGCGGACAGCCGAAGAGCAGTACTTC

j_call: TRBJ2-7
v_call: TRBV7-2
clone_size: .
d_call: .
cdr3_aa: CASSFRTPYEQYF
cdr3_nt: TGTGCCAGCAGCTTTAGGACACCCTACGAGCAGTACTTC

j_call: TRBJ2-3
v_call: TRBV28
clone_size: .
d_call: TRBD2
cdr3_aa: CASSSSLAGYTDTQYF
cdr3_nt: TGTGCCAGCAGTTCATCCCTAGCGGGATACACAGATACGCAGTATTTT

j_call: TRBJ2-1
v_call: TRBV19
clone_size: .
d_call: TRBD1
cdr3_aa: CASSGTGLRNSYNEQFF
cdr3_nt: TGTGCCAGTTCCGGGACAGGCCTCCGCAACTCCTACAATGAGCAGTTCTTC

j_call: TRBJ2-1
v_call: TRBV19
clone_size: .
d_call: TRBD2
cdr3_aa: CASSALAGANEQFF
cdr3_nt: TGTGCCAGTAGTGCGCTCGCGGGAGCCAATGAGCAGTTCTTC

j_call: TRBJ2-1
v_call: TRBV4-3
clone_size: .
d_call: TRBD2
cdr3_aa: CASSTEGLAAYNEQFF
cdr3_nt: TGCGCCAGCAGCACCGAGGGACTAGCGGCCTACAATGAGCAGTTCTTC

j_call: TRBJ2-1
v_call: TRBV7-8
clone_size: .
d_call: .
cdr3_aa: CASSGASSYNEQFF
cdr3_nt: TGTGCCAGCAGCGGGGCGAGCTCCTACAATGAGCAGTTCTTC

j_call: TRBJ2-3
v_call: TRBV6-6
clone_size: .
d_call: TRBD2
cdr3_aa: CASKAGGPPDTQYF
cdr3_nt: TGTGCCAGCAAAGCGGGAGGGCCTCCAGATACGCAGTATTTT

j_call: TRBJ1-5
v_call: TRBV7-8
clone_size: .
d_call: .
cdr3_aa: CASSFRRDWGNQPQHF
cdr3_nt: TGTGCCAGCAGCTTTCGGAGGGATTGGGGCAATCAGCCCCAGCATTTT

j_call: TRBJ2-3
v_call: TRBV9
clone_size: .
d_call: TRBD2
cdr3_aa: CASSVGLAGVADTQYF
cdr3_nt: TGTGCCAGCAGCGTAGGCCTAGCGGGAGTGGCAGATACGCAGTATTTT

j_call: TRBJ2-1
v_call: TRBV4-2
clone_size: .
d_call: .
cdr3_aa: CASSQFGEFNEQFF
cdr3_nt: TGTGCCAGCAGCCAATTCGGAGAATTCAATGAGCAGTTCTTC

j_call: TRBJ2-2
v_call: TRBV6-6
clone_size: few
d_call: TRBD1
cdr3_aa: CASSYYGTGPTGELFF
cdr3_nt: TGTGCCAGCAGTTACTACGGGACAGGGCCCACCGGGGAGCTGTTTTTT

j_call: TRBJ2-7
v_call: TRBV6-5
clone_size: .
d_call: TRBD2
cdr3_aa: CASSSSGLAGIYEQYF
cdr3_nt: TGTGCCAGCAGTTCCTCCGGACTAGCGGGAATCTACGAGCAGTACTTC

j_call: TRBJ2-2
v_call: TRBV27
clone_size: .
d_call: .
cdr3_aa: CASSFRLTGELFF
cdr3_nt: TGTGCCAGCAGTTTCCGACTTACCGGGGAGCTGTTTTTT

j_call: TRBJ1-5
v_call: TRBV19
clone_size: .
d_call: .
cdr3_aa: CATKPPPPVGNQPQHF
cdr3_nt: TGTGCCACCAAGCCACCTCCCCCCGTAGGCAATCAGCCCCAGCATTTT

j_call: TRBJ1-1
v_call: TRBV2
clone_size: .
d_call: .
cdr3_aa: CASTPDRAEAFF
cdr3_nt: TGTGCCAGCACCCCAGACAGAGCCGAAGCTTTCTTT

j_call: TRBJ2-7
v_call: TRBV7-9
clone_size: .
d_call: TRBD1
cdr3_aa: CSSSLGQDLTYEQYF
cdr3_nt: TGTTCCAGCAGCTTAGGACAGGACCTTACCTACGAGCAGTACTTC

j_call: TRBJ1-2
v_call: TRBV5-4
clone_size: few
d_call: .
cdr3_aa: CASSLDGRNYGYTF
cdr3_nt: TGTGCCAGCAGCTTGGATGGCAGGAACTATGGCTACACCTTC

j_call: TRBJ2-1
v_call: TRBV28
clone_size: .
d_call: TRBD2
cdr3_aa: CASSSRLTSGGNEQFF
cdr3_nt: TGTGCCAGCAGTTCCCGATTGACTAGCGGAGGCAATGAGCAGTTCTTC

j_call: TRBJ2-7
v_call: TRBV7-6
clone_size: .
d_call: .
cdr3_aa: CASSPLYGQNEQYF
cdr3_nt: TGTGCCAGCAGCCCCCTCTATGGACAGAATGAGCAGTACTTC

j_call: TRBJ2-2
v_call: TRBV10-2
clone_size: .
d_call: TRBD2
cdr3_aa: CASSSRPGRETGELFF
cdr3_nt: TGCGCCAGCAGTTCTCGCCCTGGGCGGGAGACCGGGGAGCTGTTTTTT

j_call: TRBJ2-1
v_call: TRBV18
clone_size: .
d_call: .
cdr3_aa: CASSPRLNNEQFF
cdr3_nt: TGTGCCAGCTCACCGCGACTCAACAATGAGCAGTTCTTC

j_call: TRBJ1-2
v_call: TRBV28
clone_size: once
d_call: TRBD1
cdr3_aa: CASRSGQGVYGYTF
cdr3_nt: TGTGCCAGCAGAAGCGGACAGGGGGTTTATGGCTACACCTTC

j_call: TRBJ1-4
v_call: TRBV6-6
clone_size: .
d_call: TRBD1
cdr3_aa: CASSWDRVLLKLFF
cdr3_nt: TGTGCCAGCAGCTGGGACAGGGTTCTCCTGAAACTGTTTTTT

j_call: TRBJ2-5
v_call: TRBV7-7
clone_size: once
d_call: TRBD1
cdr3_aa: CASTTGGGQGVGTQYF
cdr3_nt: TGTGCTAGCACCACTGGGGGAGGACAGGGGGTTGGAACCCAGTACTTC

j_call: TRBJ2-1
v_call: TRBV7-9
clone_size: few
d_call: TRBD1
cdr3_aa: CASSAMGQGFSTDEQFF
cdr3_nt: TGTGCCAGCAGCGCAATGGGACAGGGATTCAGTACGGATGAGCAGTTCTTC

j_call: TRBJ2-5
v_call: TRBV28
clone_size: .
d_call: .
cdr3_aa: CASRDPREETQYF
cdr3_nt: TGTGCCAGTCGTGACCCGAGGGAGGAGACCCAGTACTTC

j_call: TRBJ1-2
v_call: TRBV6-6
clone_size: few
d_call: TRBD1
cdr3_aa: CASSWTGDYGYTF
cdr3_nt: TGTGCCAGCAGTTGGACAGGGGACTATGGCTACACCTTC

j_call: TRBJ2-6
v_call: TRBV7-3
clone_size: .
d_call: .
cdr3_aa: CASSPRLFSGANVLTF
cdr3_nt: TGTGCCAGCAGCCCCAGGCTATTCTCTGGGGCCAACGTCCTGACTTTC

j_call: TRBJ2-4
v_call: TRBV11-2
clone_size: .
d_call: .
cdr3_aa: CASSLEISQGKNIQYF
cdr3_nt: TGTGCCAGCAGCTTAGAGATTAGCCAGGGCAAAAACATTCAGTACTTC

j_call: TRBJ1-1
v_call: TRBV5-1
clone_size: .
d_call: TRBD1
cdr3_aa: CASSLGTGEYTEAFF
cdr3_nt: TGCGCCAGCAGCTTGGGGACAGGGGAGTACACTGAAGCTTTCTTT

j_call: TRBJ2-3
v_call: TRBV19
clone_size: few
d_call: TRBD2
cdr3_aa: CASSALAGQPDTQYF
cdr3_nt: TGTGCCAGTAGCGCCCTAGCGGGGCAACCAGATACGCAGTATTTT

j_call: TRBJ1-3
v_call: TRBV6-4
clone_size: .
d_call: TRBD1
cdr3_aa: CASSDPDRRRGNTIYF
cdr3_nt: TGTGCCAGCAGTGATCCGGACAGGAGGAGAGGAAACACCATATATTTT